This T cell receptor beta chain derives from a study of T cell repertoires in cytomegalovirus infection. Study summary: As its CMV epitopes, the study selected recently identified HLA-C-restricted and well-studied HLA-B-restricted targets.

A single record per CDR3 protein comes from TCRdb applying MiXCR to the reads. The table has about 770,000 distinct CDR3 sequences, roughly 28% seen once. This clonotype showed up many times. Its antigen is currently unknown. The sequences come from cultured CD8+ T cells from PBMCs, collected from culture after CMV antigen stimulation. The receptor was isolated from a human donor in good health (CMV status not recorded). Some clones in this sample may be carry-over from other donors' samples.

The chain's CDR3 is CASSTEGVVSNQPQHF. In DNA, the CDR3 is TGTGCCAGCAGCACAGAGGGTGTCGTGAGCAATCAGCCCCAGCATTTT. This chain joins TRBV7-4 and TRBJ1-5; D gene ambiguous. V was clipped by 5 bases and J by 1 base, with 15 bases between them. The CDR3 has 16 residues. CDR1 is SGHVT, CDR2 SQSDAQ, per germline. The whole variable domain, filled in from reference TRBV7-4 and TRBJ1-5, reads GAGVSQSPRYKVAKRGRDVALRCDSISGHVTLYWYRQTLGQGSEVLTYSQSDAQRDKSGRPSGRFSAERPERSVSTLKIQRTEQGDSAVYLCASSTEGVVSNQPQHFGDGTRLSIL.